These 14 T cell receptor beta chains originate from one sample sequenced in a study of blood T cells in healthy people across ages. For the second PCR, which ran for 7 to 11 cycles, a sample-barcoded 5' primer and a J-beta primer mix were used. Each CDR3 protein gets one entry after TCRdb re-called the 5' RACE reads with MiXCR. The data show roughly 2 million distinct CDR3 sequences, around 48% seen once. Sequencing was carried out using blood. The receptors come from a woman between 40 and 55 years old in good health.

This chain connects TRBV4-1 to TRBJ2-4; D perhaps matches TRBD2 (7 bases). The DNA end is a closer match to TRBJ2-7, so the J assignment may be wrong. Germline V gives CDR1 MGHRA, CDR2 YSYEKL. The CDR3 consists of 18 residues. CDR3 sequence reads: CASSQDGVEGGARNEQYF. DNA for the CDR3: TGCGCCAGCAGCCAAGACGGTGTGGAGGGGGGGGCGAGGAACGAGCAGTACTTC.

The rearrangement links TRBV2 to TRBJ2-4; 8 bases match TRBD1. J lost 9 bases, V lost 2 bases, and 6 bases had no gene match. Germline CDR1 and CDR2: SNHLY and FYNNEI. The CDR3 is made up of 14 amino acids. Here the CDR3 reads CASSEKGQGRIQYF. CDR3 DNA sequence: TGTGCCAGCAGTGAAAAAGGACAGGGCCGCATTCAGTACTTC.

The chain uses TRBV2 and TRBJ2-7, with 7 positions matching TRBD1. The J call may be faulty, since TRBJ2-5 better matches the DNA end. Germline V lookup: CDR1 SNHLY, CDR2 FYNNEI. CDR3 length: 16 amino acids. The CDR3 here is CASSEESDRAGGTQYF. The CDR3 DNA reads TGTGCCAGCAGTGAAGAGTCGGACAGAGCAGGGGGGACCCAGTACTTC.

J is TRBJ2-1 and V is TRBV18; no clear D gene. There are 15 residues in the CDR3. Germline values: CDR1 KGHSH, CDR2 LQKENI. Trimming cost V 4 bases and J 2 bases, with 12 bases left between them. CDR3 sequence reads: CASSLLAEPYNEQFF. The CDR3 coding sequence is TGTGCCAGCTCACTCCTGGCTGAGCCCTACAATGAGCAGTTCTTC.

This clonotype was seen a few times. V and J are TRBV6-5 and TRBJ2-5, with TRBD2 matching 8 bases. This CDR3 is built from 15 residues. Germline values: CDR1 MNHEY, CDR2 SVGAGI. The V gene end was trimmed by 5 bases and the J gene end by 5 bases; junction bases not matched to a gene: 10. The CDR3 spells CASSRVAGTGETQYF. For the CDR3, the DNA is TGTGCCAGCAGTCGGGTAGCGGGGACTGGGGAGACCCAGTACTTC.

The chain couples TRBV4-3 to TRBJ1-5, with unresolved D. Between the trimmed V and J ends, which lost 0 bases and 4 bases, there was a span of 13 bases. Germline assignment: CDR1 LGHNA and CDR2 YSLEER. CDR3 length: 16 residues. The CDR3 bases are TGCGCCAGCAGCCAAGAACTTGGGTCAGTTAATCAGCCCCAGCATTTT. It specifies CASSQELGSVNQPQHF.

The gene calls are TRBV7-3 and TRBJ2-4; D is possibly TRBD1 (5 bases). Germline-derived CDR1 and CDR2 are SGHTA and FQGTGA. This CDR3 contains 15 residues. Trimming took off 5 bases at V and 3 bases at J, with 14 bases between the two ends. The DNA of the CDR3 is TGTGCCAGCAGCCCTTACAGGCGTGACAAAAACATTCAGTACTTC. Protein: CASSPYRRDKNIQYF.

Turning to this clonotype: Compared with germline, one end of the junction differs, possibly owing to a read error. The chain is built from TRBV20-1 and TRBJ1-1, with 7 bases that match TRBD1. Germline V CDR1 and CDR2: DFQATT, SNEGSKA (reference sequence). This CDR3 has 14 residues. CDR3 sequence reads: CSTRGPSRGTEAFF. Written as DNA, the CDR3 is TGCAGTACTAGGGGGCCCTCCCGAGGGACTGAAGCTTTCTTT.

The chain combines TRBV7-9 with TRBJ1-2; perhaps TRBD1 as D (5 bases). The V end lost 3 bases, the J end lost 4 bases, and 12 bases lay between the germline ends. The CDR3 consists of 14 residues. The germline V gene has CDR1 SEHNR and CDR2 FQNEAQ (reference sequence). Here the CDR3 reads CASSFRGFPYGYTF. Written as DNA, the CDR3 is TGTGCCAGCAGCTTTAGGGGCTTTCCCTATGGCTACACCTTC.

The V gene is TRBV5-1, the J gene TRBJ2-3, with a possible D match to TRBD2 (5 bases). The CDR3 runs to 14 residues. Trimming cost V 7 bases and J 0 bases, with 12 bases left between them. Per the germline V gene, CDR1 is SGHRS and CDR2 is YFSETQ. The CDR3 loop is CASARAVSTDTQYF. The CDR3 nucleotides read TGCGCCAGCGCGCGGGCGGTGAGCACAGATACGCAGTATTTT.

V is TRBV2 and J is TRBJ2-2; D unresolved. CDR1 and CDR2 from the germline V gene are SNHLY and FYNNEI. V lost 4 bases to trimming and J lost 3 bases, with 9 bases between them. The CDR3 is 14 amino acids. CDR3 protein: CASSVAKYTGELFF. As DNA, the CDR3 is TGTGCCAGCAGTGTTGCAAAATACACCGGGGAGCTGTTTTTT.

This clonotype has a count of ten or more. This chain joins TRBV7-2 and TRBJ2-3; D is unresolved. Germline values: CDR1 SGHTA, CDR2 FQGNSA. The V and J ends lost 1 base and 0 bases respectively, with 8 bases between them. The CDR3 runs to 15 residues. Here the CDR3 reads CASSLVSASTDTQYF. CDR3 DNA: TGTGCCAGCAGCTTAGTCAGTGCCAGCACAGATACGCAGTATTTT.

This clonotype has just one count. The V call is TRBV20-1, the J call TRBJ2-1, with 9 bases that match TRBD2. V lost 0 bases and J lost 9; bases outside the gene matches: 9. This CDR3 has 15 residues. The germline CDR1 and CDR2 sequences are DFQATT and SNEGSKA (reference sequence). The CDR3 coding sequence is TGCAGTGCTAGAGATATGCTAGCGGGGAGTTTTGAGCAGTTCTTC. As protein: CSARDMLAGSFEQFF.

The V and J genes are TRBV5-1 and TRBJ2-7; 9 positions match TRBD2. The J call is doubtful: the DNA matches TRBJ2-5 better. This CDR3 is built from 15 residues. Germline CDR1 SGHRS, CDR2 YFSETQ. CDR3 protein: CASSLSGGIEETQYF. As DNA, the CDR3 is TGCGCCAGCAGCTTGAGCGGGGGGATTGAAGAGACCCAGTACTTC.